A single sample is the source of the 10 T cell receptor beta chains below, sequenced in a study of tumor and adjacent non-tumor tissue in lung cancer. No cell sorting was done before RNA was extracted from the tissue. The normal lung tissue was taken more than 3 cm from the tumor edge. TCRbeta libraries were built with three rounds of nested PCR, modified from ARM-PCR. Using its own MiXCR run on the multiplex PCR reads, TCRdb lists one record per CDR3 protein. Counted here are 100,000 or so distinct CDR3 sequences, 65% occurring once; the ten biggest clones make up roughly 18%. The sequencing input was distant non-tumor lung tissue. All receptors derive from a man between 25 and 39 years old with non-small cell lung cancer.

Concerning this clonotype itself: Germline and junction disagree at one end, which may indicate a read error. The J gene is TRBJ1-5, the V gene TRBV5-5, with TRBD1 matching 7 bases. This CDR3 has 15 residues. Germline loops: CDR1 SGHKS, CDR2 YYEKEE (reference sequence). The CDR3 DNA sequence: TGTACCAGCAGCCCGGTCGGGACAGGCAATCAGCCCCAGCATTTT. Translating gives CTSSPVGTGNQPQHF.

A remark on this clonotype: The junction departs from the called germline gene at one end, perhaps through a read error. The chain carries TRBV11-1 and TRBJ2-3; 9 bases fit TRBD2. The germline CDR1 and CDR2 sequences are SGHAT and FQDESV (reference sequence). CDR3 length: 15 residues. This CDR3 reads CTSSPAGGNTGTQYF. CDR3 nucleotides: TGTACCAGCAGCCCAGCGGGGGGTAACACAGGTACGCAGTATTTT.

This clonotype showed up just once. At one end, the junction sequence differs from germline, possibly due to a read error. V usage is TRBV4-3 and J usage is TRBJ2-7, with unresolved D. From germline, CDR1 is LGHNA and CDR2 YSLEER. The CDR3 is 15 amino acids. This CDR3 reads CASSPSSSGVNERYF. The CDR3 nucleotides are TGCGCCAGCAGCCCGAGTTCGAGTGGGGTGAACGAGCGGTACTTC.

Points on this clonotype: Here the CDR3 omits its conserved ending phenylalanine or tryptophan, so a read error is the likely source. The CDR3 here is CSAPTGTEAFS. The CDR3 DNA sequence: TGCAGCGCTCCCACGGGCACTGAAGCTTTCTCT. The genes are TRBV29-1 and TRBJ1-1; no definite D call. The V and J ends lost 7 bases and 4 bases respectively, with 10 bases between them. Germline assignment: CDR1 SQVTM and CDR2 ANQGSEA. The CDR3 loop spans 11 amino acids.

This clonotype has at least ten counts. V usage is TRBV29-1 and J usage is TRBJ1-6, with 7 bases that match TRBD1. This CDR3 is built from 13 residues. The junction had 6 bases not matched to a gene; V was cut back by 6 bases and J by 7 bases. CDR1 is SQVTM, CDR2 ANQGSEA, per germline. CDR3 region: CSVAQGENSPLHF. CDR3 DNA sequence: TGCAGCGTAGCCCAGGGGGAGAATTCACCCCTCCACTTT.

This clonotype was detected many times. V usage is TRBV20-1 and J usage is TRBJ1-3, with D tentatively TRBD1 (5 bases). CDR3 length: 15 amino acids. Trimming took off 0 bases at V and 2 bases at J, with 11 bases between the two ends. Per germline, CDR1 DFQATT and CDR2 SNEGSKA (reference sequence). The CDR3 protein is CSARDGRDPGNTIYF. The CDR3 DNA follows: TGCAGTGCTAGAGATGGTCGGGACCCTGGAAACACCATATATTTT.

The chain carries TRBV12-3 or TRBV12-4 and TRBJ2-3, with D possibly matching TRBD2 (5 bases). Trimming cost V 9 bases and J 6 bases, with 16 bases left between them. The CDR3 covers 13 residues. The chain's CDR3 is CARSLVQRDTQYF. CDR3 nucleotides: TGTGCCAGGAGCTTGGTCCAGCGGGATACGCAGTATTTT.

This CDR3 reads CASSQDPGGRTYEQYF. CDR3 nucleotides: TGCGCCAGCAGCCAAGATCCCGGGGGGCGAACCTACGAGCAGTACTTC. The chain has TRBV4-1 and TRBJ2-7; a possible D gene is TRBD2 (7 bases). Germline V gene lookup returns CDR1 MGHRA and CDR2 YSYEKL. Trimming stripped 0 bases from V and 2 bases from J, with 14 bases between. The length of the CDR3 is 16 residues.

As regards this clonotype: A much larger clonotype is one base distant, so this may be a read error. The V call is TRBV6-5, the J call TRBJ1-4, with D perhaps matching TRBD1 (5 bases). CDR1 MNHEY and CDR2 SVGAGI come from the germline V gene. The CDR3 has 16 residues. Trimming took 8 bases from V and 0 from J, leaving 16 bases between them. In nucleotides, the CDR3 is TGTGCCAGCGGGGGTTGCCGGAACACAACTAATGAAAAACTGTTTTTT. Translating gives CASGGCRNTTNEKLFF.

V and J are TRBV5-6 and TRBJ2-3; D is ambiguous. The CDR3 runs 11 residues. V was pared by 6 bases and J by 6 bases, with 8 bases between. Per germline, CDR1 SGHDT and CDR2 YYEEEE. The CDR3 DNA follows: TGTGCCAGCATCCATCGGGATACGCAGTATTTT. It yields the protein CASIHRDTQYF.